The sequence of this T cell receptor beta chain was determined in a study of blood T cell repertoires in COVID-19 (dated by TCRdb to about 2020). Regarding the complete study: Samples covering the acute and convalescent phases of COVID-19 were provided by collaborators in the United States, Italy and Spain. Subjects who had been exposed to COVID-19, were actively infected with it, or had recovered from it provided the deeply sampled blood TCRbeta repertoires that made up the dataset. A freely available public database, intended as a resource for researchers studying the immune response to SARS-CoV-2, is where the repertoires were released. The material from the prospective study consisted of cDNA or gDNA derived from T cells, B-cell-depleted T cells, or PBMCs. Samples came from the ongoing ImmuneRACE study (first 160 participants) plus 1,254 subjects from 6 global collaborators. Where HLA class I and class II types were available, the types were taken from metadata supplied by the sample provider, not from assay-based typing. A de-identified subject ID, COVID-19 status, age in years and sex were almost always included in the sample metadata.

Each collaborating institution followed its own protocols to collect whole blood in K2EDTA tubes. For TCRbeta analysis, collaborators shipped samples in one of three forms: frozen whole blood, isolated PBMCs, or DNA extracted from either of those sample types. With respect to this clone: The target of this receptor is not known. No qualities accompany the bases; no much larger clone lies one base away.

Points the paper makes about the study in general: Clinical and demographic metadata were provided uncurated, with the amount varying by source and participant.

TCRbeta CDR3 regions were amplified from genomic DNA using the immunoSEQ Assay, a bias-controlled multiplex PCR. Per the source publication's procedure: Within the assay, amplification of reference gene primers was used to estimate how many nucleated cells each sample contained. To quantify the absolute abundance of each unique TCRbeta CDR3 rearrangement, sequence reads were collapsed and filtered. For each sample, productive Simpson clonality was calculated as the square root of Simpson's diversity index over productive rearrangements. This is the immuneACCESS table as TCRdb keeps it, with only in-frame sequences that have V and J called. A part of the clones is gone; compared with another copy, unresolved V genes explain less than half, and the rest is unexplained. V and J calls and clone size are those listed in that table; D and trimming were worked out from the DNA. The sample table contains some 100,000 clones; only one count was recorded for approximately 81% of them. 4.4% of the sample lies in the top ten.

Sequenced sample: peripheral blood. The source of this sequence is a man aged 55 to 69 with acute or convalescent COVID-19.

Read as DNA, the sequence is TGCGCCAGCAGCTTGGGTTGGGGGCGCGATCAAGAGACCCAGTACTTC. Protein translation: CASSLGWGRDQETQYF. The rearranged chain carries TRBV5-1 and TRBJ2-5; TRBD1 could be the D gene, as 6 bases match. The V end loses 0 bases and the J end loses 2 bases, and a stretch of 14 bases separates them. The germline V gene provides CDR1 SGHRS and CDR2 YFSETQ. The CDR3, cysteine through phenylalanine, is 16 amino acids long. The read is trimmed to its CDR3 DNA, 48 bases read in frame from base 1.